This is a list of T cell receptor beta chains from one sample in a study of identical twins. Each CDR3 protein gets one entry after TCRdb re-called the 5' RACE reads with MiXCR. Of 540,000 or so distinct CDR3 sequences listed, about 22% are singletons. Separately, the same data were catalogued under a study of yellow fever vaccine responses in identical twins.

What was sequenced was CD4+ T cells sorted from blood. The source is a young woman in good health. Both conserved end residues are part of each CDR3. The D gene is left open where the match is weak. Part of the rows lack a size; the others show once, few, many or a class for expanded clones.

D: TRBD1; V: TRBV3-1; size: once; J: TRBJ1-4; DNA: TGTGCCAGCAGCCCAACAGGGGGGGCGCTGGAAGAAAAACTGTTTTTT; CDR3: CASSPTGGALEEKLFF
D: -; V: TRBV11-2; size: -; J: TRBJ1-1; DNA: TGTGCCAGCAGCTTAGGGGGGGTAATCACTGAAGCTTTCTTT; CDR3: CASSLGGVITEAFF
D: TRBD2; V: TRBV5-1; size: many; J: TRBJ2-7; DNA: TGCGCCAGCAGCTCTGGGACTAGCGGGAGTTACGAGCAGTACTTC; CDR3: CASSSGTSGSYEQYF
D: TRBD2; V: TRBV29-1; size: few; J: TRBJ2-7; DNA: TGCAGCGTTGGTCCCACTAGCGGGAGGAGCTCCTACGAGCAGTACTTC; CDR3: CSVGPTSGRSSYEQYF
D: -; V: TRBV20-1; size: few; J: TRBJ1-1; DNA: TGCAGTGCTAGACGGGGGGACACTGAAGCTTTCTTT; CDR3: CSARRGDTEAFF
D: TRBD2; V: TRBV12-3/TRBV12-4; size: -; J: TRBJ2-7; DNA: TGTGCCAGCAGTTTGGGCAACGGGAGGGGCTACGAGCAGTACTTC; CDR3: CASSLGNGRGYEQYF
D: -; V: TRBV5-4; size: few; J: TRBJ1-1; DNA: TGTGCCAGCAGCACCCAACAGTCGGTGAACACTGAAGCTTTCTTT; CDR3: CASSTQQSVNTEAFF
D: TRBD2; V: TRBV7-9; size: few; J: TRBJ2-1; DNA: TGTGCCAGCAGTGATCGGACTAGCGGAACCTACAATGAGCAGTTCTTC; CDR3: CASSDRTSGTYNEQFF
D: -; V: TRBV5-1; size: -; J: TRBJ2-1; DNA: TGCGCCAGCCGACAGTACAATGAGCAGTTCTTC; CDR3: CASRQYNEQFF
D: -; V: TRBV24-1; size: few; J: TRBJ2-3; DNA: TGTGCCACCAGTGATACGGGAAGAGATACGCAGTATTTT; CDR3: CATSDTGRDTQYF
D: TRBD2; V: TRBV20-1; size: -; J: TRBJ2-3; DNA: TGCAGTGCTCCATCCGTGACTAGCGGCCTCACAGATACGCAGTATTTT; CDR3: CSAPSVTSGLTDTQYF
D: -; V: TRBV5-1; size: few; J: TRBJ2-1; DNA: TGCGCCAGCAGCTTGGCAGGGTTCACCTACAATGAGCAGTTCTTC; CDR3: CASSLAGFTYNEQFF
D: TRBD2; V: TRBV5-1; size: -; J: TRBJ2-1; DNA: TGCGCCAGCAGCTTGGCCTGGCTAGCGGGCTACAATGAGCAGTTCTTC; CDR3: CASSLAWLAGYNEQFF
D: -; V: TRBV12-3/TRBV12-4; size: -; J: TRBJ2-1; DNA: TGTGCCAGCAGCGGACCTAGGAATGGTCCCTCCTACAATGAGCAGTTCTTC; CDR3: CASSGPRNGPSYNEQFF
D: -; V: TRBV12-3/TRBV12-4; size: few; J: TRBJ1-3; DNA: TGTGCCAGCAGTTTTGGGGGGCTTACTGGAAACACCATATATTTT; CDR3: CASSFGGLTGNTIYF
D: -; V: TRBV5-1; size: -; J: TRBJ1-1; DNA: TGCGCCAGCAGCCTATCGGTCGGGGGCGTAGGCACTGAAGCTTTCTTT; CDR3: CASSLSVGGVGTEAFF
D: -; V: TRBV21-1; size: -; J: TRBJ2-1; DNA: TGTGCCAGCAGCAAATGGCCTGAGCAGTTCTTC; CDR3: CASSKWPEQFF
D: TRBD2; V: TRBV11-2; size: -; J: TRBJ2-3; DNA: TGTGCCAGCAGGTCCCCCCGACTAGCGGGGGTTCCTAGCACAGATACGCAGTATTTT; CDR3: CASRSPRLAGVPSTDTQYF
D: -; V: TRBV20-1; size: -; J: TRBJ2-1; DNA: TGCAGTGCTAGGGGGGGTCCACCTCTTAGCTCCTACAATGAGCAGTTCTTC; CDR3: CSARGGPPLSSYNEQFF
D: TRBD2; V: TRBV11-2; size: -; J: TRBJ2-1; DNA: TGTGCCAGCAGCCTCTTAGCGGGAGGGCCACTTATGGGGCAGTTCTTC; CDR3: CASSLLAGGPLMGQFF
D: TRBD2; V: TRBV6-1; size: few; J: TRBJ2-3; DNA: TGTGCCAGCAGTGCCGGGACTAGCGGGGTACGGACAGATACGCAGTATTTT; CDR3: CASSAGTSGVRTDTQYF
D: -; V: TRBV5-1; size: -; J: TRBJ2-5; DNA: TGCGCCAGCAGCTTGGAGTGGTCTACCGGGGCCCAGTACTTC; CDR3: CASSLEWSTGAQYF
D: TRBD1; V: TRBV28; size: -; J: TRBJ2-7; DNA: TGTGCCAGCAGTTCCCCAGGGGGCGTAAGCTACGAGCAGTACTTC; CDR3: CASSSPGGVSYEQYF
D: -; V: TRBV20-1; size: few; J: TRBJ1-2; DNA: TGCAGTGCTAGACCCGATCCGATGGTATCTAACTATGGCTACACCTTC; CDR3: CSARPDPMVSNYGYTF
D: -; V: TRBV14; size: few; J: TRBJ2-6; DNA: TGTGCCAGCAGTCGTCAGGTCCTCTCTGGGGCCAACGTCCTGACTTTC; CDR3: CASSRQVLSGANVLTF
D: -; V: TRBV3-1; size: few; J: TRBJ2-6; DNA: TGTGCCAGCAGCCGAGACACCTCTGGGGCCAACGTCCTGACTTTC; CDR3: CASSRDTSGANVLTF
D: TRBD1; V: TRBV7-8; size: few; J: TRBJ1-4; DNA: TGTGCCAGCAGCTTTCGACGGGACAGCACTACAACTAATGAAAAACTGTTTTTT; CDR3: CASSFRRDSTTTNEKLFF
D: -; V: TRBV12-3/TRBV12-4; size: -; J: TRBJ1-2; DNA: TGTGCCAGCAGTTTAGGGGGATTCTTCTATGGCTACACCTTC; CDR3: CASSLGGFFYGYTF
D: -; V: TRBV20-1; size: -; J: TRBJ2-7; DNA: TGCAGTGCTAACCGGGACGGCCGCTACGAGCAGTACTTC; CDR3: CSANRDGRYEQYF
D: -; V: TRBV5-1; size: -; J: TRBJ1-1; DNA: TGCGCCAGCAGCTTGACGGTTTCGGACACTGAAGCTTTCTTT; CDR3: CASSLTVSDTEAFF
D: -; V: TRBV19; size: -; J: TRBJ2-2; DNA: TGTGCCAGTAGTCCTTCGACGGTACCAACCGGGGAGCTGTTTTTT; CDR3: CASSPSTVPTGELFF
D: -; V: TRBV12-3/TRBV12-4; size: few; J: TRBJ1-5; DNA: TGTGCCAGCATGAGGGGGGGGCGTCAGCCCCAGCATTTT; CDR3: CASMRGGRQPQHF
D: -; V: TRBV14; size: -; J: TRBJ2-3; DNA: TGTGCCAGCAGCCAAGGCCTAACAGATACGCAGTATTTT; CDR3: CASSQGLTDTQYF
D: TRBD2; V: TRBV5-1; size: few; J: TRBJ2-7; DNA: TGCGCCAGCAGCAAATTAGCGGGAGGGACTGGCGAGCAGTACTTC; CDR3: CASSKLAGGTGEQYF
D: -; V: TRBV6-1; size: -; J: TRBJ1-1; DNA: TGTGCCAGCAGGGTCGGACCGAACACTGAAGCTTTCTTT; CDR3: CASRVGPNTEAFF
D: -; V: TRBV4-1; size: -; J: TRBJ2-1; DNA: TGCGCCAGCAGCCGACTACGGGACCCCCGATACAATGAGCAGTTCTTC; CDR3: CASSRLRDPRYNEQFF
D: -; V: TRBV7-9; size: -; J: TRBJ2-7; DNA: TGTGCCAGCAGCTTCGCTGGAACCGGGGACTACGAGCAGTACTTC; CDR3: CASSFAGTGDYEQYF
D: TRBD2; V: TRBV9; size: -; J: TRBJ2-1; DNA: TGTGCCAGCAGCGTTAGCGGGGGCTATTACAATGAGCAGTTCTTC; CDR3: CASSVSGGYYNEQFF
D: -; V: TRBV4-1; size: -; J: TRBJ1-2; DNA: TGCGCCAGCAGGCAGACAGCGAACTATGGCTACACCTTC; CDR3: CASRQTANYGYTF
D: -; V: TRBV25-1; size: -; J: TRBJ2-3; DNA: TGTGCCAGCAGTGGCCCGACGGTAACCAGCACAGATACGCAGTATTTT; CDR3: CASSGPTVTSTDTQYF
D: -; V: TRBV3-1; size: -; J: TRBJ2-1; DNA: TGTGCCAGCAGCCAAGATATGGGGGGAGGTGAGCAGTTCTTC; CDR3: CASSQDMGGGEQFF
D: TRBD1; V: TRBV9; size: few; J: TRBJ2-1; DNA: TGTGCCAGCAGCGTCTCCTGGGGGACAGGGGGTAATGAGCAGTTCTTC; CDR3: CASSVSWGTGGNEQFF
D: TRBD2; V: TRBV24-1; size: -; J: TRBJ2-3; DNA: TGTGCCACCAGTGACATAGGGAGCGGGATCACAGATACGCAGTATTTT; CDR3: CATSDIGSGITDTQYF
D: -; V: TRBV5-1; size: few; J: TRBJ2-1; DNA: TGCGCCAGCAGCTTGCTAGGACGGGACAATGAGCAGTTCTTC; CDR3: CASSLLGRDNEQFF
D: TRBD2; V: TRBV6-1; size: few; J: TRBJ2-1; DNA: TGTGCCAGCAGAATGACTAGCGGGGGGTTTCGTAATGAGCAGTTCTTC; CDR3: CASRMTSGGFRNEQFF
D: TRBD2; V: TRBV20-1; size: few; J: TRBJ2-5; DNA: TGCAGTGCTAGCGTTATGGGACTAGCCGGGGAGACCCAGTACTTC; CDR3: CSASVMGLAGETQYF
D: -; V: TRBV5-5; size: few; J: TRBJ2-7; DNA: TGTGCCAGCAGATATGGGTATCCCGGGGACTACGAGCAGTACTTC; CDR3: CASRYGYPGDYEQYF
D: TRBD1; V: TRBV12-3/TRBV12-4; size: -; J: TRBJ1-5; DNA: TGTGCCAGCAGCACGGACAGGGAGCAGCCCCAGCATTTT; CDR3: CASSTDREQPQHF
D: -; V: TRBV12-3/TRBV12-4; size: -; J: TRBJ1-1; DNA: TGTGCCAGCAGCTCGGGGGGACATCCGAACACTGAAGCTTTCTTT; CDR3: CASSSGGHPNTEAFF
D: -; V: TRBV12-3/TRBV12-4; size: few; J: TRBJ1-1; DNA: TGTGCCAGCAGTTTAGTAGCTAGAAACACTGAAGCTTTCTTT; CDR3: CASSLVARNTEAFF